This T cell receptor beta chain is drawn from a study of T cells in women clearing cervical HPV infection. Study-wide background: Only a few women had HLA typing results available.

Profiling relied on immunoSEQ multiplex PCR, and the TCRdb table lists in-frame clones only, not all of them. The sample totals over 30,000 clones. Points on this clone: The read is 3 residues too short to cover the CDR3 end, so that end is filled in from the germline J gene.

The V end was cut by 5 bases, the J end by 4 bases, with 21 bases between. CDR3 length equals 16 residues. CDR1 and CDR2 (germline): LGHNT, FRNRAP. The sequenced material came from blood buffy coat. The source of this sequence is a woman aged 18-70 years with a cervical HPV16 infection that either progressed to CIN3+ or cleared (not recorded which). V gene TRBV12-5 combines with J gene TRBJ2-7; D may be TRBD1 or TRBD2 (5 bases each). The CDR3 loop is CASGGARGPGGYEQYF. Partial CDR3 DNA: TGTGCTAGTGGTGGGGCTCGAGGCCCAGGAGGATACGAG.